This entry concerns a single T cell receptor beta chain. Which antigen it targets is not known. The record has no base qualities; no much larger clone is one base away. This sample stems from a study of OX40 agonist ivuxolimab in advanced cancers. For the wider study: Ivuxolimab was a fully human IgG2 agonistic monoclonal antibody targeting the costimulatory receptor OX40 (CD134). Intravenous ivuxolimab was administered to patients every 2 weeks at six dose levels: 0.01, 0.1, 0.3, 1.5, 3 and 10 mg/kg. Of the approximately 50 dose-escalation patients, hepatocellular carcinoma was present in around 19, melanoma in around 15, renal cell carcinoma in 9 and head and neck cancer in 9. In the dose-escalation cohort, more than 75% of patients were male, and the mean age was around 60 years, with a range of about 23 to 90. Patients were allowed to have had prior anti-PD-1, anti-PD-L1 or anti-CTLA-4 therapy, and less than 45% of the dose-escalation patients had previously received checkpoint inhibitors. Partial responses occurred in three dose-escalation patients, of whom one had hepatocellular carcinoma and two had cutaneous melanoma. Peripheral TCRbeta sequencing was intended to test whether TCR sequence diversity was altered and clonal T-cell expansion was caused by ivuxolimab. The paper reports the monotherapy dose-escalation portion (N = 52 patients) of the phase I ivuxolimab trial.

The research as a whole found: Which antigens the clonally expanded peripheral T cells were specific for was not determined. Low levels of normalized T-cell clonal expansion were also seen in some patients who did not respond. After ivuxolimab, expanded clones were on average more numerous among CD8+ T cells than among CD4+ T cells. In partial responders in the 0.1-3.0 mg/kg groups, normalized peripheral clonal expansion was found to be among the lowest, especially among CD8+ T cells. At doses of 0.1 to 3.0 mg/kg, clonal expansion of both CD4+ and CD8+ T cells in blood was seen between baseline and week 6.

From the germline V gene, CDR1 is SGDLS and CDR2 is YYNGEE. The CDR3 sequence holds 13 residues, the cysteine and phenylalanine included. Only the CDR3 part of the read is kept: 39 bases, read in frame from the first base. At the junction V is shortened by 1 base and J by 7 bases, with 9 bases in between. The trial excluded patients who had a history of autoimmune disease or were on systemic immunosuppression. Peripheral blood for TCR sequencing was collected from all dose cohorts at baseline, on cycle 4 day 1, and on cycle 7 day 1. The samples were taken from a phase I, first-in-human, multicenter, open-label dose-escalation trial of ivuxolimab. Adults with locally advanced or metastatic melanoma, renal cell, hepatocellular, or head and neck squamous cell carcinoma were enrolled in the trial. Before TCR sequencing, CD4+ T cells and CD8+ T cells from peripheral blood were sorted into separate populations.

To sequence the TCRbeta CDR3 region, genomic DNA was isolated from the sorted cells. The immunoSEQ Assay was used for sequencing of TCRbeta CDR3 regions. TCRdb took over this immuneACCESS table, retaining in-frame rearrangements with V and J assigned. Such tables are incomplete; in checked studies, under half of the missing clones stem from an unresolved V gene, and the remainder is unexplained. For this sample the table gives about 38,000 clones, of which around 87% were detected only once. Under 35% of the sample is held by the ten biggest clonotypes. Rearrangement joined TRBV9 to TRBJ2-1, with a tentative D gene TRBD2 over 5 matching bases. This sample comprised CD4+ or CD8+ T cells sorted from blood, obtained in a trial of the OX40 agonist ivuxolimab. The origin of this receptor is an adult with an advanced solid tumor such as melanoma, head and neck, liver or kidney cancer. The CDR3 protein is CASSVRGLNEQFF. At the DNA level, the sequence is TGTGCCAGCAGCGTAAGAGGGTTAAATGAGCAGTTCTTC.